One and the same sample provided the 3 T cell receptor beta chains below, sequenced in a study of blood T cell repertoires in COVID-19. Libraries were prepared by immunoSEQ multiplex PCR; TCRdb keeps only in-frame clonotypes and omits some of them. Here the sample spans about 190,000 clones, around nine tenths being singletons. The sequencing sample was made of peripheral blood. Receptors originate from a woman in her thirties or forties who had recovered from COVID-19.

This chain joins TRBV7-6 and TRBJ1-6; a weak D match, TRBD1 (6 bases). The CDR3 has 15 amino acids. The V gene's germline CDR1 is SGHVS and CDR2 FNYEAQ. V lost 4 bases to trimming and J lost 3 bases, with 10 bases between them. CDR3 residues: CASSSGQNYNSPLHF. The CDR3 bases are TGTGCCAGCAGCTCTGGACAGAACTATAATTCACCCCTCCACTTT.

Here the CDR3 reads CASSRAGYPETQYF. The CDR3, as DNA: TGTGCCAGCAGCCGGGCGGGCTACCCAGAGACCCAGTACTTC. V and J are TRBV27 and TRBJ2-5; a weak D match, TRBD2 (5 bases). The CDR3 length is 14 residues. V lost 6 bases and J 4 bases, leaving 15 bases between the germline ends. Germline lookup yields CDR1 MNHEY and CDR2 SMNVEV (reference sequence).

The chain uses TRBV6-1 and TRBJ2-7; 7 bases align to TRBD1. Per the germline V gene, CDR1 is MNHNS and CDR2 is SASEGT. The CDR3 sequence is 15 residues long. The V and J ends lost 3 bases and 3 bases, in that order; junction bases with no gene match: 8. CDR3 protein: CASSDPKGTVYEQYF. The CDR3 region has the DNA TGTGCCAGCAGTGACCCCAAAGGGACAGTCTACGAGCAGTACTTC.